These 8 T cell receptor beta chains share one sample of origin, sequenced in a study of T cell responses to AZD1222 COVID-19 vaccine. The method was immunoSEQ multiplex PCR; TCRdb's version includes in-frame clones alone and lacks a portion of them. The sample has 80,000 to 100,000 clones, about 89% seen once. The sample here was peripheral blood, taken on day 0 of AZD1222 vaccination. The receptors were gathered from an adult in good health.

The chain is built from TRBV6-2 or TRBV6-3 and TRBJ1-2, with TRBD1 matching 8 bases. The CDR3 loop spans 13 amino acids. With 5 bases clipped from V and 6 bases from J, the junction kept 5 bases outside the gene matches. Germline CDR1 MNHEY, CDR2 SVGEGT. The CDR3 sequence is CASSDQGAHGYTF. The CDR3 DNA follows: TGTGCCAGCAGTGACCAGGGGGCGCATGGCTACACCTTC.

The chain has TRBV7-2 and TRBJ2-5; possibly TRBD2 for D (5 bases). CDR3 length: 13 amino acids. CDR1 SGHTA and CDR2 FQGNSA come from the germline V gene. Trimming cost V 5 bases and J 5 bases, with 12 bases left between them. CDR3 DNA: TGTGCCAGCAGCGTACTAGGCGCCGAGACCCAGTACTTC. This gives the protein CASSVLGAETQYF.

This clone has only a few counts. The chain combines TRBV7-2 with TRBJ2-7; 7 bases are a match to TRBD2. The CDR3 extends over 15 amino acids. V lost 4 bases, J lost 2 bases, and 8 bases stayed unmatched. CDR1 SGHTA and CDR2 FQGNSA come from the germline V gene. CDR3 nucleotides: TGTGCCAGCAGCTCCTACGGGACTACTACCTACGAGCAGTACTTC. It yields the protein CASSSYGTTTYEQYF.

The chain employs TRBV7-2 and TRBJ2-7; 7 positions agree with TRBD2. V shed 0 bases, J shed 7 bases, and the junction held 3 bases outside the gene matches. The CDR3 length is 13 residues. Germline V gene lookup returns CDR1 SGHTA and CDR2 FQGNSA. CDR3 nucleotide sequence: TGTGCCAGCAGCTTAGCGGGAGGGCGGGAGCAGTACTTC. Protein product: CASSLAGGREQYF.

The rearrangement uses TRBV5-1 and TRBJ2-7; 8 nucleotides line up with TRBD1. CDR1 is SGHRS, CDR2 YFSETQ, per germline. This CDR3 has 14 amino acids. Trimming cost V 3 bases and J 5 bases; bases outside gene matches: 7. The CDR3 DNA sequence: TGCGCCAGCAGCTCCGGGGGACAGGTACACGAGCAGTACTTC. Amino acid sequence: CASSSGGQVHEQYF.

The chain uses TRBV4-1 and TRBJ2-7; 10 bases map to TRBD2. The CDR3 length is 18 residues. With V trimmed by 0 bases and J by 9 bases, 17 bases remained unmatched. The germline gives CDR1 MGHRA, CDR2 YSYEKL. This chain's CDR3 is CASSQDHTSGALPSGQYF. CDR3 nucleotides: TGCGCCAGCAGCCAAGATCATACTAGCGGGGCCCTACCGAGCGGGCAGTACTTC.

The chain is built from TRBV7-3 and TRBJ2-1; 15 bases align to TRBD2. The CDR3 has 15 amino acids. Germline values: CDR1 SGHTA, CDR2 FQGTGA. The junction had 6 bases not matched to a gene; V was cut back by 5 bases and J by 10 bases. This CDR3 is CASSQIGLAGGEQFF. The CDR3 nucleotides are TGTGCCAGCAGCCAAATAGGACTAGCGGGAGGGGAGCAGTTCTTC.

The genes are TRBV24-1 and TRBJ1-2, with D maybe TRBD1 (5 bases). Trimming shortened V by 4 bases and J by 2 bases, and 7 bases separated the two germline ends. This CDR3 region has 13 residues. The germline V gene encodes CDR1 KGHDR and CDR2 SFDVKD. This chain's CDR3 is CATSERDNYGYTF. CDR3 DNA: TGTGCCACCAGTGAACGGGACAACTATGGCTACACCTTC.